The sequence of this TCR beta chain was determined in a study of vaccination and CD4 T cells after COVID-19. Study-level information: The convalescents comprised six males and four females, two of them Hispanic. Each post-COVID sample was drawn after diagnosis, and the median interval was approximately 100 days (range 35 to 161).

Findings and limits, study-wide: It was observed that, in convalescent patients, a median about 90% of reactive clones arose only post-vaccination.

With the Oncomine TCR Beta short-read assay, DNA from cultured CD4+ T cells was sequenced. MiXCR, applied by TCRdb to the PCR reads, yields one record per CDR3 protein. The profile shows thousands of distinct CDR3 sequences, around 67% of them singletons. Treatment given: approximately 9-day PBMC culture with coronavirus spike peptide pools or control peptides (ViraFEST assay). Regarding this clonotype: The antigen remains undetermined.

The sequence was obtained from a human donor who had recovered from COVID-19. Specimen: CD4+ T cells from blood, cultured in vitro, collected before SARS-CoV-2 vaccination.

DNA of the CDR3: TGCAGTGCTGACGACAGCTCTGGGGCCAACGTCCTGACTTTC. Its protein is CSADDSSGANVLTF. The V and J genes are TRBV20-1 and TRBJ2-6; the D gene is possibly TRBD1 (5 bases). Germline loops: CDR1 DFQATT, CDR2 SNEGSKA (reference sequence). Trimming removed 5 bases at V and 0 bases at J, with 8 bases between. The CDR3 is 14 amino acids.